Following are 5 T cell receptor beta chains from one sample sequenced in a study of response to subunit inactivated influenza vaccine. TCRdb ran MiXCR on the RT-PCR reads and lists one entry per CDR3 protein. The repertoire holds hundreds of thousands of distinct CDR3 sequences, roughly 15% seen once, with about 7.6% in the top ten. The starting material was PBMCs from blood, obtained 14 to 15 days before vaccination. The receptors derive from a man in his fifties or sixties who received an inactivated influenza vaccine.

This clonotype was seen a handful of times. The chain recombines TRBV28 with TRBJ1-2; unclear D gene. The CDR3 has 15 residues. Looked up from germline, CDR1 is MDHEN and CDR2 is SYDVKM. Between the trimmed V and J ends, which lost 7 bases and 0 bases, there was a span of 15 bases. The CDR3 loop reads CASTTRGATNYGYTF. In DNA, the CDR3 is TGTGCCAGCACCACCCGCGGCGCGACTAACTATGGCTACACCTTC.

This clonotype was recorded many times. J is TRBJ2-3 and V is TRBV12-3 or TRBV12-4, with 7 bases aligning to TRBD1. Unmatched junction bases numbered 6, after V lost 6 bases and J lost 3 bases. This CDR3 has 14 residues. CDR3 loop: CASRPTGLTDTQYF. In DNA form, the CDR3 reads TGTGCCAGCAGGCCGACAGGGTTGACAGATACGCAGTATTTT.

This chain connects TRBV6-5 to TRBJ2-3; weak D call: TRBD2 (6 bases). The CDR3 has 15 residues. CDR1 is MNHEY and CDR2 is SVGAGI in the germline V gene. Trimming cost V 0 bases and J 2 bases, with 9 bases left between them. CDR3 residues: CASSYSRGPTDTQYF. The CDR3 bases are TGTGCCAGCAGTTACTCGCGGGGACCCACAGATACGCAGTATTTT.

The chain combines TRBV5-1 with TRBJ2-1, with 9 bases that match TRBD1. This CDR3 comprises 14 residues. Trimming at V came to 7 bases and at J to 7 bases, leaving 9 bases not matched to a gene. Germline values: CDR1 SGHRS, CDR2 YFSETQ. As DNA, the CDR3 is TGCGCCAGCGGCGACGGGACAGGGTGGAATGAGCAGTTCTTC. This translates into CASGDGTGWNEQFF.

This clonotype appeared many times. The chain links TRBV2 to TRBJ2-1; TRBD1 matches at 10 bases. Germline CDR1 is SNHLY and CDR2 is FYNNEI. This CDR3 contains 13 residues. Trimming at V came to 5 bases and at J to 7 bases, leaving 2 bases not matched to a gene. The CDR3 sequence is CASSRDRGNEQFF. DNA for the CDR3: TGTGCCAGCAGTCGGGACAGGGGAAATGAGCAGTTCTTC.